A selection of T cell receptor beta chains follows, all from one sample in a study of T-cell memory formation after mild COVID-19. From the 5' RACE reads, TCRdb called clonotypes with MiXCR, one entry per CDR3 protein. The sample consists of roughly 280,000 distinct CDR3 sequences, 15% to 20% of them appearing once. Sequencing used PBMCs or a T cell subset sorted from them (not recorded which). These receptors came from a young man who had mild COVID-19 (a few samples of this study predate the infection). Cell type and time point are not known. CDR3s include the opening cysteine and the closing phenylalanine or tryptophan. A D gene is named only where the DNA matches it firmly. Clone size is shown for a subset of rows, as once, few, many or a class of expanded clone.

CSVAEGLARPDTQYF,TGCAGCGTTGCCGAGGGACTAGCTAGGCCAGATACGCAGTATTTT,NA,TRBD2,TRBJ2-3,TRBV29-1
CASSLDRSSNQPQHF,TGCGCCAGCAGCTTGGACAGGAGTAGCAATCAGCCCCAGCATTTT,NA,NA,TRBJ1-5,TRBV5-1
CSVEAEKGYTF,TGCAGCGTTGAAGCAGAAAAAGGCTACACCTTC,few,NA,TRBJ1-2,TRBV29-1
CASSWGGGSNEKLFF,TGTGCCAGCAGTTGGGGGGGCGGCTCTAATGAAAAACTGTTTTTT,few,NA,TRBJ1-4,TRBV27
CASSYGFGGGKLFF,TGTGCCAGCAGTTACGGTTTCGGGGGTGGAAAACTGTTTTTT,once,NA,TRBJ1-4,TRBV12-3/TRBV12-4
CASSQDSPRVMTSGGYYNEQFF,TGCGCCAGCAGCCAAGATTCCCCCAGGGTCATGACTAGCGGGGGGTACTACAATGAGCAGTTCTTC,NA,TRBD2,TRBJ2-1,TRBV4-3
CAISDRTEAFF,TGTGCCATCAGTGACCGGACTGAAGCTTTCTTT,NA,NA,TRBJ1-1,TRBV10-3
CASSLFSQGGHQPQHF,TGTGCCAGCAGTTTATTTAGCCAGGGTGGGCATCAGCCCCAGCATTTT,many,NA,TRBJ1-5,TRBV27
CASSQDSRGTPNTGELFF,TGCGCCAGCAGCCAAGATTCACGCGGGACTCCTAACACCGGGGAGCTGTTTTTT,few,NA,TRBJ2-2,TRBV4-3
CASSMLPKTSTDTQYF,TGCGCCAGCTCTATGCTACCAAAGACTAGCACAGATACGCAGTATTTT,NA,NA,TRBJ2-3,TRBV10-1
CASSQTTGSPNGETQYF,TGCGCCAGCAGCCAAACGACCGGGAGCCCTAACGGCGAGACCCAGTACTTC,NA,NA,TRBJ2-5,TRBV4-3
CASSLDQGNIQYF,TGTGCCAGCAGCTTAGACCAGGGAAACATTCAGTACTTC,many,NA,TRBJ2-4,TRBV7-2
CASSATPWGPSTDTQYF,TGTGCCAGCAGCGCTACTCCTTGGGGACCTAGCACAGATACGCAGTATTTT,few,NA,TRBJ2-3,TRBV11-2
CASSQETSLLNYGYTF,TGTGCCAGCAGCCAAGAGACGTCCCTACTTAACTATGGCTACACCTTC,NA,NA,TRBJ1-2,TRBV3-2
CSARDPAGGDTQYF,TGCAGTGCTAGAGATCCAGCGGGGGGGGATACGCAGTATTTT,NA,TRBD2,TRBJ2-3,TRBV20-1
CASSPSGGSSTDTQYF,TGCGCCAGCAGCCCAAGCGGGGGGTCCAGCACAGATACGCAGTATTTT,NA,TRBD2,TRBJ2-3,TRBV5-1
CASSWGSGELFF,TGTGCCAGCAGTTGGGGGAGCGGGGAGCTGTTTTTT,many,NA,TRBJ2-2,TRBV6-2/TRBV6-3
CASSGGLAGPTGELFF,TGTGCCAGCAGTGGGGGACTAGCGGGGCCCACCGGGGAGCTGTTTTTT,NA,TRBD2,TRBJ2-2,TRBV2
CASSRTSGGLFDITQYF,TGTGCCAGCAGCAGGACTAGCGGGGGACTCTTTGATATTACGCAGTATTTT,many,TRBD2,TRBJ2-3,TRBV7-2
CASSRDRGSDTQYF,TGCGCCAGCAGCCGGGACAGGGGATCAGATACGCAGTATTTT,NA,TRBD1,TRBJ2-3,TRBV5-1
CSVRKDTQYF,TGCAGCGTGAGAAAAGATACGCAGTATTTT,many,NA,TRBJ2-3,TRBV29-1
CASSAGRLSGYTF,TGCGCCAGCAGCGCAGGGAGACTCTCTGGCTACACCTTC,few,NA,TRBJ1-2,TRBV5-1
CASRGATGQFLTNNEQFF,TGCGCCAGCAGGGGGGCGACAGGGCAATTTCTCACGAACAATGAGCAGTTCTTC,NA,TRBD1,TRBJ2-1,TRBV5-1
CSARDALNEKLFF,TGCAGTGCTAGAGACGCCCTTAATGAAAAACTGTTTTTT,many,NA,TRBJ1-4,TRBV20-1
CASSLRGLAGTDTQYF,TGTGCCAGCAGCTTGAGGGGACTAGCGGGAACAGATACGCAGTATTTT,few,TRBD2,TRBJ2-3,TRBV5-6
CASSLEGNANYGYTF,TGCGCCAGCAGCTTGGAGGGTAACGCTAACTATGGCTACACCTTC,NA,NA,TRBJ1-2,TRBV5-1
CASSSGGAGGQEQFF,TGTGCCAGCAGTTCCGGGGGAGCGGGGGGGCAAGAGCAGTTCTTC,few,TRBD2,TRBJ2-1,TRBV6-5
CASSRSSGYTF,TGTGCCAGCAGCCGCTCTAGTGGCTACACCTTC,NA,NA,TRBJ1-2,TRBV6-6